Below, 32 T cell receptor beta chains from the same sample are listed, as sequenced in a study of response to subunit inactivated influenza vaccine. One entry per CDR3 protein results from TCRdb running MiXCR on the RT-PCR reads. This sample yields about 300,000 distinct CDR3 sequences, of which less than 25% are seen a single time; approximately 10% belongs to the top ten. Sequenced here: PBMCs from blood, sampled about 20 months after vaccination. Receptors originate from a man in his fifties or sixties who received an inactivated influenza vaccine.

V and J are TRBV6-5 and TRBJ2-3, with 8 nucleotides matching TRBD2. V gave up 10 bases and J gave up 5 bases; unmatched junction bases: 5. The CDR3 has 12 amino acids. The V gene's germline CDR1 is MNHEY and CDR2 SVGAGI. This CDR3 reads CATAGTRDTQYF. Written as DNA, the CDR3 is TGTGCCACAGCCGGGACTAGAGATACGCAGTATTTT.

In regard to this clonotype: One end of the junction is discordant with germline, which a read error may explain. The chain carries TRBV20-1 and TRBJ1-5, with D possibly TRBD1 on 6 matching bases. The germline CDR1 and CDR2 sequences are DFQATT and SNEGSKA (reference sequence). The CDR3 sequence is 14 residues long. In DNA, the CDR3 is TGCAGTGCTGTTAGAGGGGGGTTCAATCAGGCCCAGCATTTT. Translated: CSAVRGGFNQAQHF.

The table lists this clonotype with a few counts. The chain joins TRBV11-3 to TRBJ1-1; D remains unclear. The CDR3 is 8 residues long. Germline CDR1 SGHNT, CDR2 YENEEA. Trimming pared 10 bases from V and 11 bases from J, leaving 8 bases between. Written as DNA, the CDR3 is TGTGCCAAAATGGAGGCTTTCTTT. It yields the protein CAKMEAFF.

The chain joins TRBV12-3 or TRBV12-4 to TRBJ2-1; 7 positions match TRBD2. The CDR3 covers 15 residues. The V and J ends lost 4 bases and 6 bases, in that order; junction bases with no gene match: 9. The CDR3 DNA reads TGTGCCAGCAGTTCCCCCCGGGGGGTAGGCAATGAGCAGTTCTTC. Its translation: CASSSPRGVGNEQFF.

The table lists this clonotype with a few counts. The chain links TRBV15 to TRBJ2-5; 11 nucleotides agree with TRBD2. The CDR3 is 15 amino acids. Unmatched junction bases numbered 7, after V lost 5 bases and J lost 5 bases. Germline-derived CDR1 and CDR2 are LNHNV and YYDKDF (reference sequence). Here the CDR3 reads CATSPRLAGSETQYF. The CDR3 DNA sequence: TGTGCCACCAGCCCGCGACTAGCGGGGTCGGAGACCCAGTACTTC. The variable domain in full, completed from reference TRBV15 and TRBJ2-5, reads DAMVIQNPRYQVTQFGKPVTLSCSQTLNHNVMYWYQQKSSQAPKLLFHYYDKDFNNEADTPDNFQSRRPNTSFCFLDIRSPGLGDTAMYLCATSPRLAGSETQYFGPGTRLLVL.

This clonotype showed up just a few times. The V gene is TRBV3-1, the J gene TRBJ1-6; 9 nucleotides line up with TRBD1. Trimming took 1 base from V and 7 from J; bases not matched to a gene: 2. Germline CDR1 is LGHDT and CDR2 is YNNKEL (reference sequence). The CDR3 has 15 amino acids. The CDR3 sequence: CASSQGTGVNSPLHF. The CDR3 DNA sequence: TGTGCCAGCAGCCAAGGGACAGGGGTCAATTCACCCCTCCACTTT.

This clonotype was recorded at least ten times. The gene calls are TRBV20-1 and TRBJ2-1; maybe TRBD2 (5 bases). Trimming pared 2 bases from V and 6 bases from J, leaving 14 bases between. Germline V CDR1 and CDR2: DFQATT, SNEGSKA (reference sequence). This CDR3 comprises 14 residues. CDR3 amino acids: CSARPAVRVNEQFF. CDR3 bases: TGCAGTGCTAGACCAGCGGTGAGGGTCAATGAGCAGTTCTTC.

The chain joins TRBV29-1 to TRBJ2-1, with D unclear. This CDR3 contains 14 residues. Trimming took off 7 bases at V and 9 bases at J, with 22 bases between the two ends. From germline, CDR1 is SQVTM and CDR2 ANQGSEA. CDR3 amino acids: CSGALVPHRREQFF. In nucleotides, the CDR3 is TGCAGCGGTGCCCTCGTGCCTCATAGGCGTGAGCAGTTCTTC.

The rearrangement joins TRBV3-1 to TRBJ2-2; TRBD2 aligns across 9 bases. Germline CDR1 is LGHDT and CDR2 is YNNKEL (reference sequence). V lost 4 bases and J lost 4; bases outside the gene matches: 7. This CDR3 spans 16 amino acids. CDR3 in DNA: TGTGCCAGCAGCCGCTTCGGGCGGGGGGGCACCGGGGAGCTGTTTTTT. This codes for CASSRFGRGGTGELFF.

This clonotype was observed a few times. This chain uses TRBV12-3 or TRBV12-4 with TRBJ2-1, with TRBD1 matching 10 bases. The CDR3 runs to 14 residues. V shed 6 bases, J shed 8 bases, and the junction held 7 bases outside the gene matches. The DNA of the CDR3 is TGTGCCAGCAGGGGACAGGGGTTATTCGATGAGCAGTTCTTC. It yields the protein CASRGQGLFDEQFF.

The V gene is TRBV20-1, the J gene TRBJ1-5, with 12 bases aligning to TRBD1. The CDR3 is 19 residues long. The V gene's germline CDR1 is DFQATT and CDR2 SNEGSKA (reference sequence). V lost 6 bases and J lost 1; bases outside the gene matches: 16. This chain's CDR3 is CSAPLVGQGARGSNQPQHF. The CDR3 nucleotides read TGCAGTGCACCTCTTGTGGGACAGGGGGCGCGGGGAAGCAATCAGCCCCAGCATTTT.

The table lists this clonotype with a few counts. This could be a read error, since a much larger clone is one nucleotide away. This chain uses TRBV20-1 with TRBJ1-1; D remains ambiguous. Germline CDR1 reads DFQATT; CDR2 reads SNEGSKA (reference sequence). The CDR3 is 11 residues long. V shed 3 bases and J shed 1 base, with 3 bases lying between them. CDR3 sequence (DNA): TGCAGTGCTAGGCAGAACACTGAAGCTTTCTTT. It codes for CSARQNTEAFF.

This clonotype was picked up many times. This chain joins TRBV7-2 and TRBJ1-2; weak D call: TRBD1 (5 bases). Trimming shortened V by 1 base and J by 4 bases, and 7 bases separated the two germline ends. CDR1 is SGHTA, CDR2 FQGNSA, per germline. This CDR3 has 13 residues. The CDR3: CASSLDRPYGYTF. The CDR3 nucleotides read TGTGCCAGCAGCTTAGACAGGCCCTATGGCTACACCTTC.

This clonotype turned up a few times. This chain uses TRBV19 with TRBJ1-5, with 7 bases matching TRBD1. J gave up 1 base and V 7 bases, and 4 bases lay outside the gene matches. Germline loops: CDR1 LNHDA, CDR2 SQIVND (reference sequence). The CDR3 is 14 amino acids. The CDR3 spells CASTPGQSNQPQHF. CDR3 sequence (DNA): TGTGCCAGTACCCCGGGACAGAGCAATCAGCCCCAGCATTTT.

In nucleotides, the CDR3 is TGTGCCAGCTCACCTACGTGGGACAGACAAGAGACCCAGTACTTC. Protein: CASSPTWDRQETQYF. The V and J genes are TRBV18 and TRBJ2-5; 7 bases map to TRBD1. Germline V gene sequence: CDR1 KGHSH, CDR2 LQKENI. The CDR3 has 15 residues. The ends lost 3 bases at V and 2 bases at J; junction bases unmatched: 6.

V is TRBV20-1 and J is TRBJ1-2; 9 bases are a match to TRBD1. The length of the CDR3 is 14 residues. From germline, CDR1 is DFQATT and CDR2 SNEGSKA (reference sequence). The V segment lost 8 bases and the J segment 6 bases; nucleotides outside the gene matches: 13. The CDR3 reads CSSQKGTGYDGYTF. The CDR3 DNA is TGCAGTTCTCAAAAGGGGACAGGGTATGATGGCTACACCTTC.

This clonotype was counted only a few times. V gene TRBV27 combines with J gene TRBJ1-4; perhaps TRBD1 as D (5 bases). CDR1 is MNHEY, CDR2 SMNVEV, per germline (reference sequence). Trimming cost V 8 bases and J 3 bases, with 13 bases left between them. CDR3 length equals 14 residues. The CDR3 sequence: CASRRGIANEKLFF. CDR3 nucleotide sequence: TGTGCCAGCCGGCGGGGGATCGCTAATGAAAAACTGTTTTTT.

The V and J genes are TRBV18 and TRBJ2-4, with 7 bases fitting TRBD1. Looked up from germline, CDR1 is KGHSH and CDR2 is LQKENI. Trimming cost V 6 bases and J 0 bases; bases outside gene matches: 8. The CDR3 length is 16 residues. CDR3: CASSGTKGAAKNIQYF. The CDR3 bases are TGTGCCAGCTCGGGGACCAAGGGGGCAGCCAAAAACATTCAGTACTTC.

The CDR3 region has the DNA TGTGCCAGCGGGATGAACCAGGGACGCTATGGCTACACCTTC. Translating gives CASGMNQGRYGYTF. The chain carries TRBV2 and TRBJ1-2; D might be TRBD1 (5 bases). CDR1 is SNHLY, CDR2 FYNNEI, per germline. The CDR3 spans 14 residues. The V end was cut by 8 bases, the J end by 4 bases, with 17 bases between.

V is TRBV18 and J is TRBJ2-7, with 9 bases aligning to TRBD2. This CDR3 comprises 14 residues. J gave up 1 base and V 3 bases, and 1 base lay outside the gene matches. Germline V lookup: CDR1 KGHSH, CDR2 LQKENI. The CDR3 loop reads CASSPAGGSYEQYF. CDR3 nucleotides: TGTGCCAGCTCACCTGCGGGAGGGTCCTACGAGCAGTACTTC.

This clonotype came up a few times. The genes are TRBV5-1 and TRBJ2-3, with 10 bases aligning to TRBD2. The CDR3 sequence is 15 residues long. V trimming: 4 bases; J trimming: 2 bases; junction bases outside the gene matches: 4. CDR1 and CDR2 from the germline V gene are SGHRS and YFSETQ. The CDR3 DNA reads TGCGCCAGCAGCAGGGGACTAGCGCACACAGATACGCAGTATTTT. It is translated as CASSRGLAHTDTQYF.

The CDR3, as DNA: TGCAGTGCTAGAGATGTGGGGACAGGGAGCTCCTACGAGCAGTACTTC. This codes for CSARDVGTGSSYEQYF. The chain couples TRBV20-1 to TRBJ2-7; 9 bases line up with TRBD1. The CDR3 length is 16 residues. The germline CDR1 and CDR2 sequences are DFQATT and SNEGSKA (reference sequence). The ends lost 0 bases at V and 0 bases at J; junction bases unmatched: 6.

The CDR3 region has the DNA TGTGCCAGCAGTTTTGGTGTCAGGAGCTACGAGCAGTACTTC. It translates to CASSFGVRSYEQYF. The rearrangement uses TRBV12-3 or TRBV12-4 and TRBJ2-7, with D uncertain. Between the trimmed V and J ends, which lost 3 bases and 3 bases, there was a span of 12 bases. The CDR3 is made up of 14 amino acids.

There are a few counts of this clonotype. This chain joins TRBV3-1 and TRBJ1-2, with a possible D match to TRBD1 (5 bases). CDR3 length: 15 amino acids. The germline CDR1 and CDR2 sequences are LGHDT and YNNKEL (reference sequence). Trimming took off 6 bases at V and 4 bases at J, with 18 bases between the two ends. CDR3 coding DNA: TGTGCCAGCAGGCCGGGGGGACTAGCCGCCTATGGCTACACCTTC. Translating it yields CASRPGGLAAYGYTF.

This chain uses TRBV3-1 with TRBJ2-1; D ambiguous. The V and J ends lost 1 base and 8 bases respectively, with 12 bases between them. Germline V CDR1 and CDR2: LGHDT, YNNKEL (reference sequence). The CDR3 consists of 14 residues. CDR3 DNA: TGTGCCAGCAGCCAAGGGGGTCCCCTCGATGAGCAGTTCTTC. This translates into CASSQGGPLDEQFF.

A few counts support this clonotype. The chain joins TRBV7-2 to TRBJ1-4; the match to TRBD1 covers 8 bases. The CDR3 spans 13 residues. The germline V gene has CDR1 SGHTA and CDR2 FQGNSA. J gave up 10 bases and V 4 bases, and 5 bases lay outside the gene matches. The CDR3 loop is CASSSTGTGKLFF. CDR3 sequence (DNA): TGTGCCAGCAGCTCGACCGGGACAGGAAAACTGTTTTTT.

This clonotype has more than one count but fewer than ten. The J gene is TRBJ1-2, the V gene TRBV28, with 7 bases matching TRBD1. Germline lookup yields CDR1 MDHEN and CDR2 SYDVKM. The V and J ends lost 6 bases and 2 bases, in that order; junction bases with no gene match: 9. This CDR3 contains 15 residues. For the CDR3, the DNA is TGTGCCAGCAGGTCACCGGGACAGAGAAACTATGGCTACACCTTC. Protein product: CASRSPGQRNYGYTF.

J is TRBJ2-7 and V is TRBV20-1, with D possibly matching TRBD2 (6 bases). CDR3 length: 15 amino acids. Germline V gives CDR1 DFQATT, CDR2 SNEGSKA (reference sequence). V was clipped by 0 bases and J by 0 bases, with 12 bases between them. The CDR3 reads CSARDGGASSYEQYF. In DNA form, the CDR3 reads TGCAGTGCTAGAGATGGCGGGGCCAGCTCCTACGAGCAGTACTTC.

This clonotype turned up a few times. CDR3 in amino acids: CASRTVDYGYTF. In DNA, the CDR3 is TGTGCCAGCCGGACGGTGGACTATGGCTACACCTTC. The V gene is TRBV28, the J gene TRBJ1-2; D unresolved. Germline-derived CDR1 and CDR2 are MDHEN and SYDVKM. With 8 bases removed from V and 3 bases from J, the gap between germline ends came to 10 bases. CDR3 length: 12 amino acids.

This clonotype occurred a few times. The chain combines TRBV15 with TRBJ2-5; D not certain. Germline loops: CDR1 LNHNV, CDR2 YYDKDF (reference sequence). This CDR3 is 13 amino acids long. The ends were cut back, 7 bases at V and 0 bases at J, with 9 bases in the middle. The chain's CDR3 is CATTSGYQETQYF. CDR3 sequence (DNA): TGTGCCACCACCTCCGGGTACCAAGAGACCCAGTACTTC.

This clonotype has only a few counts. The chain is built from TRBV14 and TRBJ2-2; D unresolved. Trimming removed 3 bases at V and 7 bases at J, with 3 bases between. The CDR3 sequence is 11 residues long. The germline gives CDR1 SGHDN, CDR2 FVKESK. The CDR3 nucleotides are TGTGCCAGCAGCCAGATCGGGGAGCTGTTTTTT. Protein: CASSQIGELFF.

J is TRBJ1-4 and V is TRBV6-5; D might be TRBD1 (5 bases). Trimming cost V 2 bases and J 2 bases, with 15 bases left between them. The CDR3 covers 17 residues. Germline-derived CDR1 and CDR2 are MNHEY and SVGAGI. CDR3 region: CASSYRTPIRTNEKLFF. DNA of the CDR3: TGTGCCAGCAGTTACCGGACACCGATCCGGACTAATGAAAAACTGTTTTTT.